The 10 T cell receptor beta chains below were found in one sample sequenced in a study of T cell responses to AZD1222 COVID-19 vaccine. Libraries were prepared by immunoSEQ multiplex PCR; TCRdb keeps only in-frame clonotypes and omits some of them. Of around 150,000 clones listed, approximately 80% are singletons. Sequences were derived from peripheral blood, sampled on day 0 of AZD1222 vaccination. Receptor source: an adult in good health.

The chain uses TRBV7-3 and TRBJ2-2; D possibly corresponds to TRBD2 (5 bases). V was trimmed by 5 bases and J by 5 bases, leaving 18 bases between them. CDR1 and CDR2 (germline): SGHTA, FQGTGA. The CDR3 totals 16 residues. CDR3 sequence (DNA): TGTGCCAGCAGCCTCAGTGGCACCACGGGGACCGGGGAGCTGTTTTTT. This codes for CASSLSGTTGTGELFF.

The chain is built from TRBV4-1 and TRBJ2-5; D gene uncertain. Trimming pared 0 bases from V and 5 bases from J, leaving 16 bases between. Germline loops: CDR1 MGHRA, CDR2 YSYEKL. The CDR3 is made up of 16 amino acids. In DNA, the CDR3 is TGCGCCAGCAGCCAAGATACTCCGGTTGCCGGGGAGACCCAGTACTTC. Translating gives CASSQDTPVAGETQYF.

V and J are TRBV29-1 and TRBJ2-6, with a possible D match to TRBD2 (5 bases). Germline assignment: CDR1 SQVTM and CDR2 ANQGSEA. The CDR3 has 14 residues. The ends were cut back, 7 bases at V and 1 base at J, with 11 bases in the middle. CDR3: CSAMTGSGANVLTF. CDR3 bases: TGCAGCGCTATGACGGGATCTGGGGCCAACGTCCTGACTTTC.

The chain employs TRBV28 and TRBJ1-6; TRBD1 aligns across 10 bases. The CDR3 length is 17 residues. With 6 bases clipped from V and 6 bases from J, the junction kept 11 bases outside the gene matches. Germline V gives CDR1 MDHEN, CDR2 SYDVKM. The DNA of the CDR3 is TGTGCCAGCAGCCGCCCTGCCCGGACAGGGGGTAATTCACCCCTCCACTTT. Translated, it gives CASSRPARTGGNSPLHF.

This clone has more than one count but fewer than ten. The chain combines TRBV7-3 with TRBJ2-2; 9 bases align to TRBD1. The CDR3 runs to 17 residues. V was clipped by 4 bases and J by 4 bases; unmatched bases: 10. From germline, CDR1 is SGHTA and CDR2 FQGTGA. The CDR3 sequence: CASSSFPGQGTTGELFF. The CDR3 nucleotides read TGTGCCAGCAGCTCCTTCCCGGGACAGGGAACCACCGGGGAGCTGTTTTTT.

The gene calls are TRBV5-1 and TRBJ1-6, with D possibly being TRBD1 (6 bases). This CDR3 is built from 15 residues. In germline, CDR1 is SGHRS, CDR2 YFSETQ. Trimming left V 4 bases short and J 7 bases short, with 15 bases between. The CDR3 reads CASSPVTGPNSPLHF. For the CDR3, the DNA is TGCGCCAGCAGCCCGGTAACAGGGCCGAATTCACCCCTCCACTTT.

The chain joins TRBV30 to TRBJ2-4, with 8 bases that match TRBD1. V shed 7 bases, J shed 5 bases, and the junction held 7 bases outside the gene matches. Germline loops: CDR1 GTSNPN, CDR2 SVGIG (reference sequence). This CDR3 region has 13 residues. CDR3 loop: CAFIRGPENIQYF. CDR3 DNA sequence: TGTGCCTTTATCAGGGGGCCCGAAAACATTCAGTACTTC.

The V gene is TRBV30, the J gene TRBJ1-4; 10 bases are shared with TRBD1. The germline V gene encodes CDR1 GTSNPN and CDR2 SVGIG (reference sequence). The CDR3 is 14 amino acids. Germline trimming cut 6 bases from V and 7 bases from J; bases unmatched to any gene: 8. This CDR3 is CACIEGQGIEKLFF. CDR3 DNA sequence: TGTGCCTGCATCGAGGGACAGGGGATTGAAAAACTGTTTTTT.

The chain is built from TRBV5-1 and TRBJ2-1; TRBD2 matches at 12 bases. This CDR3 has 13 amino acids. V dropped 7 bases and J dropped 8; count of bases not matched to a gene: 4. From germline, CDR1 is SGHRS and CDR2 YFSETQ. CDR3: CASASGGADEQFF. CDR3 nucleotide sequence: TGCGCCAGCGCTAGCGGGGGGGCCGATGAGCAGTTCTTC.

The CDR3, as DNA: TGTGCCAGCAGTGAAATCTATGGCTACACCTTC. Amino acid sequence: CASSEIYGYTF. V and J are TRBV2 and TRBJ1-2; the D is unclear. The V and J ends lost 2 bases and 4 bases respectively, with 2 bases between them. CDR3 length: 11 amino acids. The V gene's germline CDR1 is SNHLY and CDR2 FYNNEI.